These 19 T cell receptor beta chains share one sample of origin, sequenced in a study of blood T cell repertoires in COVID-19. Sequencing was performed with immunoSEQ multiplex PCR; in TCRdb, only in-frame clones are kept and a portion is missing. This table holds some 210,000 clones, around 80% found once. Sequenced sample: peripheral blood. The origin of the receptors is a woman in her 40s with acute or convalescent COVID-19.

The chain employs TRBV2 and TRBJ2-4; 7 nucleotides align to TRBD1. Trimming removed 4 bases from V and 8 bases from J; junction bases left unmatched: 11. Germline CDR1 is SNHLY and CDR2 is FYNNEI. CDR3 length: 15 residues. DNA for the CDR3: TGTGCCAGCAGTGCCGACAGGGACCTAGGTGACATTCAGTACTTC. Translation gives CASSADRDLGDIQYF.

This clone occurred many times. This CDR3 reads CASSSPSSTTGELFF. DNA of the CDR3: TGTGCCAGCAGCTCACCATCTAGCACTACCGGGGAGCTGTTTTTT. This rearrangement joins TRBV11-2 to TRBJ2-2, with a weak D call TRBD2 (5 bases). This CDR3 spans 15 amino acids. V lost 4 bases to trimming and J lost 5 bases, with 14 bases between them. Germline V gene sequence: CDR1 SGHAT, CDR2 FQNNGV.

The chain is built from TRBV4-1 and TRBJ2-7; D perhaps matches TRBD1 (6 bases). Per the germline V gene, CDR1 is MGHRA and CDR2 is YSYEKL. The CDR3 spans 13 residues. With 8 bases removed from V and 4 bases from J, the gap between germline ends came to 15 bases. The CDR3 spells CASSDSLGYEQYF. CDR3 bases: TGCGCCAGCTCGGACAGCTTGGGGTACGAGCAGTACTTC.

This clone turned up a few times. This same CDR3 is encoded by further DNA sequences in the sample. The V gene is TRBV6-5, the J gene TRBJ2-3, with 8 bases that match TRBD2. This CDR3 has 16 amino acids. Unmatched junction bases numbered 3, after V lost 0 bases and J lost 1 base. From germline, CDR1 is MNHEY and CDR2 SVGAGI. The CDR3 region is CASSYSGRGGTDTQYF. CDR3 DNA: TGTGCCAGCAGTTACTCGGGGCGGGGGGGCACAGATACGCAGTATTTT.

This chain links TRBV27 with TRBJ1-5; perhaps TRBD1 as D (6 bases). CDR1 and CDR2 (germline): MNHEY, SMNVEV (reference sequence). There are 14 residues in the CDR3. V lost 7 bases and J 1 base, leaving 11 bases between the germline ends. Here the CDR3 reads CASNGGYSNQPQHF. The CDR3 DNA is TGTGCCAGCAATGGGGGCTACAGCAATCAGCCCCAGCATTTT.

The chain has TRBV24-1 and TRBJ2-1; 8 nucleotides match TRBD2. In germline, CDR1 is KGHDR, CDR2 SFDVKD. The CDR3 totals 16 residues. V lost 4 bases, J lost 2 bases, and 6 bases stayed unmatched. The CDR3 region has the DNA TGTGCCACCAGTGACATTAGCGGGGCCGCCTACAATGAGCAGTTCTTC. This gives the protein CATSDISGAAYNEQFF.

The rearrangement uses TRBV7-8 and TRBJ2-6, with TRBD1 as a possible D gene (5 bases). The CDR3 extends over 16 amino acids. Germline loops: CDR1 SGHVS, CDR2 FQNEAQ. V was trimmed by 2 bases and J by 4 bases, leaving 12 bases between them. Here the CDR3 DNA reads TGTGCCAGCAGCTTATCTAGGGGATCCGGGGCCAACGTCCTGACTTTC. Translating gives CASSLSRGSGANVLTF.

V gene TRBV6-2 or TRBV6-3 combines with J gene TRBJ2-7; D call uncertain. This CDR3 is built from 13 residues. CDR1 and CDR2 from the germline V gene are MNHEY and SVGEGT. The V gene lost 3 bases and the J gene lost 3 bases, with 9 bases spanning the gap. This CDR3 reads CASSYLGRYEQYF. Here the CDR3 DNA reads TGTGCCAGCAGTTATCTAGGCCGCTACGAGCAGTACTTC.

V gene TRBV18 combines with J gene TRBJ2-1, with 8 bases lining up with TRBD1. The CDR3 contains 14 residues. CDR1 is KGHSH and CDR2 is LQKENI in the germline V gene. After removal of 4 bases from V and 10 bases from J, the junction contained 9 bases not matched to a gene. The CDR3 here is CASSRGQEEKEQFF. CDR3 in DNA: TGTGCCAGCTCACGGGGACAGGAAGAAAAGGAGCAGTTCTTC.

This clone was seen once. The chain links TRBV14 to TRBJ1-2; 11 nucleotides line up with TRBD1. Trimming took 6 bases from V and 7 from J; bases not matched to a gene: 7. This CDR3 is 14 amino acids long. In germline, CDR1 is SGHDN, CDR2 FVKESK. The CDR3 loop reads CASSSSGTGGGYTF. In DNA, the CDR3 is TGTGCCAGCAGTTCGTCCGGGACAGGGGGTGGCTACACCTTC.

The chain has TRBV7-2 and TRBJ2-1; D uncertain. V was clipped by 2 bases and J by 7 bases, with 9 bases between them. The length of the CDR3 is 13 residues. Germline-derived CDR1 and CDR2 are SGHTA and FQGNSA. The chain's CDR3 is CASSLPSRNEQFF. In nucleotides, the CDR3 is TGTGCCAGCAGCTTACCTTCGCGGAATGAGCAGTTCTTC.

The CDR3 sequence is CASSMGGPYYGYTF. CDR3 DNA sequence: TGTGCCAGTAGTATGGGGGGACCCTACTATGGCTACACCTTC. The chain couples TRBV19 to TRBJ1-2; tentative D call: TRBD1 (5 bases). The CDR3 extends over 14 amino acids. V was pared by 3 bases and J by 3 bases, with 11 bases between. Germline assignment: CDR1 LNHDA and CDR2 SQIVND (reference sequence).

This chain uses TRBV5-4 with TRBJ2-2, with 7 bases identical to TRBD1. This CDR3 is 15 amino acids long. The germline CDR1 and CDR2 sequences are SGHNT and YYREEE (reference sequence). V shed 4 bases, J shed 5 bases, and the junction held 8 bases outside the gene matches. The CDR3 coding sequence is TGTGCCAGCAGCCTGGGACAGCCAGGAACCGGGGAGCTGTTTTTT. This codes for CASSLGQPGTGELFF. The full variable domain, with the rest looked up from reference TRBV5-4 and TRBJ2-2, is ETGVTQSPTHLIKTRGQQVTLRCSSQSGHNTVSWYQQALGQGPQFIFQYYREEENGRGNFPPRFSGLQFPNYSSELNVNALELDDSALYLCASSLGQPGTGELFFGEGSRLTVL.

The chain uses TRBV27 and TRBJ2-4; a weak D match, TRBD2 (6 bases). V was trimmed by 3 bases and J by 0 bases, leaving 9 bases between them. Germline CDR1 MNHEY, CDR2 SMNVEV (reference sequence). The CDR3 has 15 amino acids. This CDR3 is CASSFSGLAKNIQYF. In nucleotides, the CDR3 is TGTGCCAGCAGTTTCTCGGGACTAGCCAAAAACATTCAGTACTTC.

The rearrangement joins TRBV6-5 to TRBJ2-7; 8 bases map to TRBD1. After removal of 5 bases from V and 4 bases from J, the junction contained 7 bases not matched to a gene. Germline assignment: CDR1 MNHEY and CDR2 SVGAGI. CDR3 length: 14 residues. CDR3 DNA sequence: TGTGCCAGCAGTACCCTCAGGGGGCTGTACGAGCAGTACTTC. Its protein product is CASSTLRGLYEQYF.

This clone was counted a single time. This chain links TRBV24-1 with TRBJ2-7, with a weak D call TRBD2 (5 bases). This CDR3 contains 13 residues. V shed 5 bases and J shed 6 bases, with 13 bases lying between them. CDR1 is KGHDR, CDR2 SFDVKD, per germline. CDR3 sequence: CATSALSGGEQYF. The CDR3 nucleotides are TGTGCCACCAGTGCCCTCTCAGGAGGCGAGCAGTACTTC.

CDR3 residues: CAISRQGEKINEQFF. DNA of the CDR3: TGTGCCATCAGTAGACAGGGGGAGAAAATAAATGAGCAGTTCTTC. J is TRBJ2-1 and V is TRBV10-3; TRBD1 agrees at 9 bases. Germline CDR1 reads ENHRY; CDR2 reads SYGVKD. This CDR3 has 15 amino acids. V was clipped by 5 bases and J by 7 bases; unmatched bases: 9.

V and J are TRBV11-2 and TRBJ2-7; D may be TRBD1 (6 bases). The ends were cut back, 5 bases at V and 8 bases at J, with 13 bases in the middle. Germline CDR1 SGHAT, CDR2 FQNNGV. The CDR3 length is 12 residues. CDR3 protein: CASSQTGTQQYF. In DNA, the CDR3 is TGTGCCAGCAGCCAGACCGGGACACAGCAGTACTTC.

This sequence joins TRBV12-5 and TRBJ2-7; 7 nucleotides match TRBD1. V was clipped by 1 base and J by 4 bases; unmatched bases: 1. The CDR3 runs to 13 residues. CDR1 and CDR2 (germline): LGHNT, FRNRAP. CDR3 amino acids: CASGLGGQYEQYF. The CDR3 region has the DNA TGTGCTAGTGGTTTGGGGGGACAGTACGAGCAGTACTTC.